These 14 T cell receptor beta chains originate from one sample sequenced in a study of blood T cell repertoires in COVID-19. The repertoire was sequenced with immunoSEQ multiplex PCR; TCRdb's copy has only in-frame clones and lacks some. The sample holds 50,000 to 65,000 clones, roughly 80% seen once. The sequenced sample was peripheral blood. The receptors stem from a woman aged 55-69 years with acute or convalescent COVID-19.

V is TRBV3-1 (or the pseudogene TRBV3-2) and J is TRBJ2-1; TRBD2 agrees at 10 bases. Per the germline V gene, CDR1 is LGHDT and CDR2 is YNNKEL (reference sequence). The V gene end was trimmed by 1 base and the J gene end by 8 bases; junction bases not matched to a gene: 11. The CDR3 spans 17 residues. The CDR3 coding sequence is TGTGCCAGCAGCCAAGGTTCAGCGGGGGGGCCTTGGGATGAGCAGTTCTTC. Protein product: CASSQGSAGGPWDEQFF.

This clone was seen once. The CDR3 loop is CATGRRTTASGGYTF. The CDR3 coding sequence is TGTGCCACCGGGCGACGTACGACAGCTTCGGGTGGCTACACCTTC. This chain links TRBV6-5 with TRBJ1-2, with D tentatively TRBD1 (5 bases). Trimming removed 10 bases from V and 7 bases from J, with 25 bases in between. CDR3 length equals 15 residues. Germline V CDR1 and CDR2: MNHEY, SVGAGI.

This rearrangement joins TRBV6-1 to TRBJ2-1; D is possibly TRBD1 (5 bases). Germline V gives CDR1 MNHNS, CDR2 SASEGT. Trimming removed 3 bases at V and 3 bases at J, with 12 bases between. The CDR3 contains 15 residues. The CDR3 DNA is TGTGCCAGCAGTGAGGTCGGACAAGGCTACAATGAGCAGTTCTTC. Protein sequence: CASSEVGQGYNEQFF.

The CDR3, as DNA: TGCGCCAGCAGCTTGGATAAGTGGGGAGGGATCGGGGCCAACGTCCTGACTTTC. Protein product: CASSLDKWGGIGANVLTF. The V and J genes are TRBV5-1 and TRBJ2-6; 7 bases fit TRBD2. This CDR3 spans 18 amino acids. CDR1 is SGHRS, CDR2 YFSETQ, per germline. V lost 0 bases to trimming and J lost 4 bases; unmatched junction nucleotides: 10.

The CDR3 nucleotides are TGTGCCAGCAGTTTAACGGTTAACCCTGCCTACGAGCAGTACTTC. It encodes CASSLTVNPAYEQYF. The rearrangement uses TRBV6-5 and TRBJ2-7; D is unresolved. CDR1 MNHEY and CDR2 SVGAGI come from the germline V gene. Trimming took off 4 bases at V and 2 bases at J, with 15 bases between the two ends. This CDR3 is 15 amino acids long.

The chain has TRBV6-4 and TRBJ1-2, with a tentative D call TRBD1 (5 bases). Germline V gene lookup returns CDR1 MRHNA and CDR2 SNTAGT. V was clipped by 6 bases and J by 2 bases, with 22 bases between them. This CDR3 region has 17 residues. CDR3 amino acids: CASRQRGDPRGNYGYTF. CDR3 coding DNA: TGTGCCAGCAGACAACGGGGGGACCCTCGGGGGAACTATGGCTACACCTTC.

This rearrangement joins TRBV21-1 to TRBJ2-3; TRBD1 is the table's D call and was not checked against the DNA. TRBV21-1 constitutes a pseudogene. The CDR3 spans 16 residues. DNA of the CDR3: TGTGCCAGCAACCCTATTAGGGCAGGGTATGCAGATACGCAGTATTTT. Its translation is CASNPIRAGYADTQYF.

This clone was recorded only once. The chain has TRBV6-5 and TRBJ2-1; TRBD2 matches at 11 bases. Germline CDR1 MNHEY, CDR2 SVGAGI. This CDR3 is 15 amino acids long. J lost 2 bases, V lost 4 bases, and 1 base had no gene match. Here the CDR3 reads CASSLLAGAYNEQFF. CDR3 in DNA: TGTGCCAGCAGTTTACTAGCGGGGGCCTACAATGAGCAGTTCTTC.

The CDR3 DNA follows: TGTGCCACCAGCCGGGGGGCTTATACTGAAGCTTTCTTT. This codes for CATSRGAYTEAFF. The J gene is TRBJ1-1, the V gene TRBV24-1; D may be TRBD1 (6 bases). Germline lookup yields CDR1 KGHDR and CDR2 SFDVKD. V was pared by 7 bases and J by 5 bases, with 13 bases between. This CDR3 is 13 amino acids long.

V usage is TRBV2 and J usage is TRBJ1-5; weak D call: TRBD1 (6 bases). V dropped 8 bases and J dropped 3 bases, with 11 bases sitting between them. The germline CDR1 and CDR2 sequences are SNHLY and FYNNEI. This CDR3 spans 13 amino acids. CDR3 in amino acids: CASGTGLNQPQHF. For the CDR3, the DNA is TGTGCCAGCGGAACAGGGCTCAATCAGCCCCAGCATTTT.

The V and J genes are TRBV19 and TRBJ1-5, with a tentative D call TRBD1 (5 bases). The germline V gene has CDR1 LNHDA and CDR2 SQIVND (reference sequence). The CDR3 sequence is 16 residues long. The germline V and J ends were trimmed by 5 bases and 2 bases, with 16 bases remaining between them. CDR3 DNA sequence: TGTGCCAGTAGTGGGACTGCGAACGCGGGCAATCAGCCCCAGCATTTT. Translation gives CASSGTANAGNQPQHF.

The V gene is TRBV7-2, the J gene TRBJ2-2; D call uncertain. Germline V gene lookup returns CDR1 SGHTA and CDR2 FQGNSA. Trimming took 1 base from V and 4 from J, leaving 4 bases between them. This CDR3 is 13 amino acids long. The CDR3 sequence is CASSLVRTGELFF. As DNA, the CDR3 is TGTGCCAGCAGCTTAGTGCGCACCGGGGAGCTGTTTTTT. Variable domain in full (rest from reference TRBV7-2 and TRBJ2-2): GAGVSQSPSNKVTEKGKDVELRCDPISGHTALYWYRQSLGQGLEFLIYFQGNSAPDKSGLPSDRFSAERTGGSVSTLTIQRTQQEDSAVYLCASSLVRTGELFFGEGSRLTVL.

Here the CDR3 DNA reads TGTGCCAGCAGTTCTTGGACAGTTCGCTACGAGCAGTACTTC. Protein product: CASSSWTVRYEQYF. The rearrangement uses TRBV27 and TRBJ2-7, with D possibly TRBD1 on 6 matching bases. There are 14 residues in the CDR3. The germline gives CDR1 MNHEY, CDR2 SMNVEV (reference sequence). V dropped 4 bases and J dropped 3 bases, with 13 bases sitting between them.

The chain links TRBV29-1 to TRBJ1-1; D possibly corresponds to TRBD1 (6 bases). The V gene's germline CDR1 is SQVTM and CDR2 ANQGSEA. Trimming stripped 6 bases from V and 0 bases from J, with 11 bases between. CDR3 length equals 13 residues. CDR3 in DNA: TGCAGCGTCCTGTGGGACATGAACACTGAAGCTTTCTTT. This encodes CSVLWDMNTEAFF.